The T cell receptor beta chain under discussion was sequenced for a study of persistence of HIV-infected CD4 T cells. Lysates of CMV-infected fibroblasts at around 9.8 ug/mL stimulated these cells. Sorted nonresponding memory CD4+ T cells were CD40L-negative, CD69-negative, CD45RO-high. This clone was counted once. Its matching antigen is unknown. V was trimmed by 10 bases and J by 8 bases, leaving 14 bases between them. CDR3 length equals 12 residues. The immunoSEQ assay was version 4, run in survey mode. The repertoire was sequenced with immunoSEQ multiplex PCR; TCRdb's copy has only in-frame clones and lacks some. This sample yields about 33,000 clones, of which roughly 82% are seen a single time; roughly 6.5% belongs to the top ten.

The clonotype was recovered from an adult woman with HIV who was CMV-seropositive. Specimen: CD4+ T cells sorted from PBMCs after 18-hour stimulation, collected from a patient who received antiretroviral therapy. The chain employs TRBV12-3 or TRBV12-4 and TRBJ2-2, with D uncertain. CDR3 amino acids: CATRGTSGELFF. CDR3 coding DNA: TGTGCCACCCGTGGAACGTCAGGGGAGCTGTTTTTT.